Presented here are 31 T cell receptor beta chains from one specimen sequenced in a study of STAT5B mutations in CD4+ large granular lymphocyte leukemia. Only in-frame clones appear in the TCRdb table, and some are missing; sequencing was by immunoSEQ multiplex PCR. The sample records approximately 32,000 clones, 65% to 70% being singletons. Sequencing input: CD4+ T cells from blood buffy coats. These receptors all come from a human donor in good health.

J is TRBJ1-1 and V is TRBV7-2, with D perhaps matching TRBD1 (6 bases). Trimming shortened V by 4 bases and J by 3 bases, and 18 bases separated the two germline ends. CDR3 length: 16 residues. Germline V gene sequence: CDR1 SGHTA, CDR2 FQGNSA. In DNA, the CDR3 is TGTGCCAGCAGCTCTAGTTGGTGGACAGTAGACACTGAAGCTTTCTTT. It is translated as CASSSSWWTVDTEAFF.

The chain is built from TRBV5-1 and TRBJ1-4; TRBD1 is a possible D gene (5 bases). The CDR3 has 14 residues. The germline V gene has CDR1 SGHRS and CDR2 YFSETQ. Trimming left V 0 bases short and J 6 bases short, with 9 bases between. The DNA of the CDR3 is TGCGCCAGCAGCTTGGCATTAGGGGATGAAAAACTGTTTTTT. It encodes CASSLALGDEKLFF.

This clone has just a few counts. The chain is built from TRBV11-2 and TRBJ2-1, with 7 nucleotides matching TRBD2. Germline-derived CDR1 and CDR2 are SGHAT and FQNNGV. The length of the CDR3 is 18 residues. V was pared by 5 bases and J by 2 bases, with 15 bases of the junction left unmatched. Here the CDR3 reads CASSPSVYGGSTYNEQFF. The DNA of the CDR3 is TGTGCCAGCAGCCCTAGTGTGTACGGGGGGAGCACCTACAATGAGCAGTTCTTC.

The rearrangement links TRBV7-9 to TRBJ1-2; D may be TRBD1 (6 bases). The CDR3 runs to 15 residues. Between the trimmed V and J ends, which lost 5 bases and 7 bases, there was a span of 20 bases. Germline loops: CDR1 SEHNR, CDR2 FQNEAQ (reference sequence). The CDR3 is CASSVGVAGVSGYTF. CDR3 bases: TGTGCCAGCAGCGTAGGGGTGGCAGGGGTGTCTGGCTACACCTTC. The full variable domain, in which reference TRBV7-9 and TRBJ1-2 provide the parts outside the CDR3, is DTGVSQNPRHKITKRGQNVTFRCDPISEHNRLYWYRQTLGQGPEFLTYFQNEAQLEKSRLLSDRFSAERPKGSFSTLEIQRTEQGDSAMYLCASSVGVAGVSGYTFGSGTRLTVV.

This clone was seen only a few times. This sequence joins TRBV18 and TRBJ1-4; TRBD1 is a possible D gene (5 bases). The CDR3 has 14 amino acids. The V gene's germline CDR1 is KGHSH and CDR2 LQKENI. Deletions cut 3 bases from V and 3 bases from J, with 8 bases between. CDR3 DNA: TGTGCCAGCTCACCTAGGGGCGCTAATGAAAAACTGTTTTTT. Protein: CASSPRGANEKLFF.

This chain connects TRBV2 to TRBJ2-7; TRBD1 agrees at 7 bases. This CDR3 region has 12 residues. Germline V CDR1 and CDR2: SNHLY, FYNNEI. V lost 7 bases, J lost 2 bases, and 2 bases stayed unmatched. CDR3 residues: CASNGQAYEQYF. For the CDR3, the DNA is TGTGCCAGCAACGGACAGGCCTACGAGCAGTACTTC. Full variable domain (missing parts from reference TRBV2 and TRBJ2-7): EPEVTQTPSHQVTQMGQEVILRCVPISNHLYFYWYRQILGQKVEFLVSFYNNEISEKSEIFDDQFSVERPDGSNFTLKIRSTKLEDSAMYFCASNGQAYEQYFGPGTRLTVT.

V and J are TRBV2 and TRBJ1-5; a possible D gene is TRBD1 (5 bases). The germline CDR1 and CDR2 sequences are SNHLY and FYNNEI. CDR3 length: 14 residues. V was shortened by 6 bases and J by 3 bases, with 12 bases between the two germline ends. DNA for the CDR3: TGTGCCAGCAGACTGACAGCTACCAATCAGCCCCAGCATTTT. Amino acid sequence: CASRLTATNQPQHF. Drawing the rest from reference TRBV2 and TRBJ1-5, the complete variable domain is EPEVTQTPSHQVTQMGQEVILRCVPISNHLYFYWYRQILGQKVEFLVSFYNNEISEKSEIFDDQFSVERPDGSNFTLKIRSTKLEDSAMYFCASRLTATNQPQHFGDGTRLSIL.

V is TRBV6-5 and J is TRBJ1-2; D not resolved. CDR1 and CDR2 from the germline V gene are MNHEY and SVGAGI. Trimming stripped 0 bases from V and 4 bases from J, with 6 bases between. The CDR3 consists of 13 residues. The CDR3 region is CASSYSSVYGYTF. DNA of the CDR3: TGTGCCAGCAGTTACTCGAGTGTCTATGGCTACACCTTC.

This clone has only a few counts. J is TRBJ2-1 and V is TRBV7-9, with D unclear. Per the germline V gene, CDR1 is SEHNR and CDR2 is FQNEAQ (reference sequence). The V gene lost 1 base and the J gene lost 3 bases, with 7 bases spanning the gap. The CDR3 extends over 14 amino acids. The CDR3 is CASSLDSFYNEQFF. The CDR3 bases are TGTGCCAGCAGCTTAGATAGTTTCTACAATGAGCAGTTCTTC.

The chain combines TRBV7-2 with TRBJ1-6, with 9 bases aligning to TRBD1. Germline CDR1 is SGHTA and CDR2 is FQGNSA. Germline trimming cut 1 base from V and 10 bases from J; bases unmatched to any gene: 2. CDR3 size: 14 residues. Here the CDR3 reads CASSLDRGPSPLHF. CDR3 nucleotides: TGTGCCAGCAGCTTAGACAGGGGGCCGTCACCCCTCCACTTT.

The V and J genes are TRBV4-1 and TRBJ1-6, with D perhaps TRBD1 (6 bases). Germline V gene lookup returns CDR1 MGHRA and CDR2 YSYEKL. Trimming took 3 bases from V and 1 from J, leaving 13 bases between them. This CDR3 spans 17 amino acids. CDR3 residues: CASSQGASGSYNSPLHF. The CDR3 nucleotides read TGCGCCAGCAGCCAGGGGGCCTCGGGGTCCTATAATTCACCCCTCCACTTT.

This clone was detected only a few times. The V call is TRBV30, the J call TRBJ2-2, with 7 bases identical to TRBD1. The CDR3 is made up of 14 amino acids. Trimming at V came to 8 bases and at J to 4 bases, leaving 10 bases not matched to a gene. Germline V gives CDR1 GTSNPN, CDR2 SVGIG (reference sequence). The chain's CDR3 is CASRDSPSTGELFF. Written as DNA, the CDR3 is TGTGCCAGCAGGGACAGCCCTAGCACCGGGGAGCTGTTTTTT.

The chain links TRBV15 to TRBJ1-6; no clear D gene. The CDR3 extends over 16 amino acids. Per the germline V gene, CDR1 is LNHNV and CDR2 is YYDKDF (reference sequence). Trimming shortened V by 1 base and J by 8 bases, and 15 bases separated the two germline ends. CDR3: CATSRGYGGRDSPLHF. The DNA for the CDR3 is TGTGCCACCAGCAGAGGTTATGGCGGGAGGGATTCACCCCTCCACTTT.

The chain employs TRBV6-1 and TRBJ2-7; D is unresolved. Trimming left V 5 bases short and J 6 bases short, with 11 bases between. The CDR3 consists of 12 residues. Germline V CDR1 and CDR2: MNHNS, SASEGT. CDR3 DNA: TGTGCCAGCAGTAAACTATGGGGCGAGCAGTACTTC. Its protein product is CASSKLWGEQYF.

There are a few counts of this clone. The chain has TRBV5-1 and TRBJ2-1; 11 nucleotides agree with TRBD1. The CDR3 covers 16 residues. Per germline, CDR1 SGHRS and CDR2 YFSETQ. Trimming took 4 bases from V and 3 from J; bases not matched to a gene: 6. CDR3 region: CASSPGQGAGYNEQFF. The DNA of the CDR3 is TGCGCCAGCAGCCCAGGACAGGGGGCTGGCTACAATGAGCAGTTCTTC.

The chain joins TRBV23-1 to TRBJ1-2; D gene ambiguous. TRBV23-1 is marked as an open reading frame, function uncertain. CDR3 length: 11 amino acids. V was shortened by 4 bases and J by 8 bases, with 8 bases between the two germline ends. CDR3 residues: CASSRPRGYTF. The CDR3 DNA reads TGCGCCAGCAGTCGACCAAGAGGCTACACCTTC.

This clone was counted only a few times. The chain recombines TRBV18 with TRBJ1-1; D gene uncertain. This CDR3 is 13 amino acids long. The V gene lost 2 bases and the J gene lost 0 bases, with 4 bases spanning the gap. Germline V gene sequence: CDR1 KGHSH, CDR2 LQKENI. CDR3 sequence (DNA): TGTGCCAGCTCACCAGGGTTGAACACTGAAGCTTTCTTT. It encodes CASSPGLNTEAFF.

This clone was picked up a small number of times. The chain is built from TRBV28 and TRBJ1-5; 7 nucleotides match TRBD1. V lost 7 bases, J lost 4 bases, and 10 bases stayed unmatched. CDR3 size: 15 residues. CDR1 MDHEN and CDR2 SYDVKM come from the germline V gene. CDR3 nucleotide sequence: TGTGCCAGCACTCCCACCCCGGGACAGAATCAGCCCCAGCATTTT. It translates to CASTPTPGQNQPQHF.

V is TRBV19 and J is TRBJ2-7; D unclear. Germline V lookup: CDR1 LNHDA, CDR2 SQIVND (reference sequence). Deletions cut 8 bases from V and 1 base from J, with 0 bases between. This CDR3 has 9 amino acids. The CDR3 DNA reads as TGTGCCAGTTCCTACGAGCAGTACTTC. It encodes CASSYEQYF. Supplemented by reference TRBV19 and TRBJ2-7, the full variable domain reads DGGITQSPKYLFRKEGQNVTLSCEQNLNHDAMYWYRQDPGQGLRLIYYSQIVNDFQKGDIAEGYSVSREKKESFPLTVTSAQKNPTAFYLCASSYEQYFGPGTRLTVT.

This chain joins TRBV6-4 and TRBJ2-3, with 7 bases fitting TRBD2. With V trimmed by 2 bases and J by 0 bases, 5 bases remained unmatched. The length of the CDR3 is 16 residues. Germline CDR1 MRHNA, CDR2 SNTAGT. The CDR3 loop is CASSDKGGGSTDTQYF. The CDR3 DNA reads TGTGCCAGCAGTGACAAAGGCGGGGGAAGCACAGATACGCAGTATTTT.

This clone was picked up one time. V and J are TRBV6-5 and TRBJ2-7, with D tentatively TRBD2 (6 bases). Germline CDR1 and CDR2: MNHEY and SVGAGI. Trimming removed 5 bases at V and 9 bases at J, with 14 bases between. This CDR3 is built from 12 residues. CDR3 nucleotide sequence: TGTGCCAGCAGTGCGGAGAGGGAGGTGCAGTACTTC. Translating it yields CASSAEREVQYF.

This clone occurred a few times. CDR3 amino acids: CASSPSGLAGVHRYLGDTQYF. The DNA for the CDR3 is TGCGCCAGCAGCCCGAGCGGACTAGCGGGGGTCCACAGATACTTGGGAGATACGCAGTATTTT. This chain uses TRBV4-3 with TRBJ2-3; 13 bases are shared with TRBD2. The germline V gene encodes CDR1 LGHNA and CDR2 YSLEER. Trimming removed 4 bases from V and 5 bases from J; junction bases left unmatched: 21. The CDR3 runs to 21 residues.

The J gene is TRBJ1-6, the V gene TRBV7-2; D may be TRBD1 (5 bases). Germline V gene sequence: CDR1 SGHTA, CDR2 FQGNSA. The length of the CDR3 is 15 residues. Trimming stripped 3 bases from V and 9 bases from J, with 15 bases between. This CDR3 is CASSLGTALSSPLHF. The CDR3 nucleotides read TGTGCCAGCAGCTTGGGGACGGCTTTATCTTCACCCCTCCACTTT.

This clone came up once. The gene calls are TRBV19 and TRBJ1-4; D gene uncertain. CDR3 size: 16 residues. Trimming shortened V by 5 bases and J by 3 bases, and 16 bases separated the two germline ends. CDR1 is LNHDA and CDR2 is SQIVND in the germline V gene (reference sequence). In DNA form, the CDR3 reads TGTGCCAGTAGTCCTGCGGCAGTCCGCTCTAATGAAAAACTGTTTTTT. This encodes CASSPAAVRSNEKLFF.

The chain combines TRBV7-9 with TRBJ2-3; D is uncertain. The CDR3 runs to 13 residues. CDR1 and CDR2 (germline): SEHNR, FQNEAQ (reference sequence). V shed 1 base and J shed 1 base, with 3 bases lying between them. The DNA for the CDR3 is TGTGCCAGCAGCTTAGATGGCACAGATACGCAGTATTTT. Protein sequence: CASSLDGTDTQYF.

CDR3 coding DNA: TGCGCCAGCAGCCAAGGACCCTCCGGGGCCAACGTCCTGACTTTC. It specifies CASSQGPSGANVLTF. The V and J genes are TRBV4-3 and TRBJ2-6; D remains ambiguous. The CDR3 sequence is 15 residues long. V lost 1 base and J lost 4, with 8 bases in between. CDR1 LGHNA and CDR2 YSLEER come from the germline V gene.

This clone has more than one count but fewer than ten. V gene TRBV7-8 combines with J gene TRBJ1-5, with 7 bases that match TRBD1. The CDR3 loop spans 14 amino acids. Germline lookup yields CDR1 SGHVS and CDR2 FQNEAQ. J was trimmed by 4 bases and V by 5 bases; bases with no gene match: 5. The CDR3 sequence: CASSTRTGNQPQHF. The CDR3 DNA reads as TGTGCCAGCAGCACAAGGACAGGAAATCAGCCCCAGCATTTT.

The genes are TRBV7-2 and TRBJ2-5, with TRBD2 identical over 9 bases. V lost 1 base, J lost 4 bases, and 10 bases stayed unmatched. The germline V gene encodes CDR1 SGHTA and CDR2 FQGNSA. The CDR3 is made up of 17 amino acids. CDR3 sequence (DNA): TGTGCCAGCAGCTTAGATGGGCGGGGGGGCGTGGGAGAGACCCAGTACTTC. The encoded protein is CASSLDGRGGVGETQYF.

The CDR3 bases are TGTGCCAGCAGTGAAGGACAGTCGAGCAATCAGCCCCAGCATTTT. As protein: CASSEGQSSNQPQHF. V usage is TRBV6-1 and J usage is TRBJ1-5, with D tentatively TRBD1 (5 bases). The germline V gene has CDR1 MNHNS and CDR2 SASEGT. V gave up 1 base and J gave up 1 base, with 8 bases separating them. The CDR3 consists of 15 residues.

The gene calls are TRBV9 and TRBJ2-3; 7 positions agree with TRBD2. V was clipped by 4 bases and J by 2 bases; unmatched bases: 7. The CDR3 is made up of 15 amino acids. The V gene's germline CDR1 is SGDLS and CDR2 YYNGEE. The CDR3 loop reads CASSLRGTPTDTQYF. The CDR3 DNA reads TGTGCCAGCAGCTTGCGGGGGACGCCCACAGATACGCAGTATTTT.

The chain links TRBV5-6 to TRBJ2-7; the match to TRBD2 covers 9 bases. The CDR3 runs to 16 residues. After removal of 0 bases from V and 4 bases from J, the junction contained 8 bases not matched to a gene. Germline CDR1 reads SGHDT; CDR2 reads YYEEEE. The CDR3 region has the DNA TGTGCCAGCAGCTTGGCCGGCGGGGGGGCCCCGTACGAGCAGTACTTC. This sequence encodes CASSLAGGGAPYEQYF.